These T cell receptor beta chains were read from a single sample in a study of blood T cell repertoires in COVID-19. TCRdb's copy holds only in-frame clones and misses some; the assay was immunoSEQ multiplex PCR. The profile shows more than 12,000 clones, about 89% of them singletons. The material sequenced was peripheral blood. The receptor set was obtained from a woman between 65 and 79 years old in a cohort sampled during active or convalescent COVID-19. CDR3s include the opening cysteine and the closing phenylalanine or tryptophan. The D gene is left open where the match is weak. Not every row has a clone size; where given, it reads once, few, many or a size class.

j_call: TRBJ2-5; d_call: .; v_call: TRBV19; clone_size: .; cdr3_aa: CASSGGDSWETQYF; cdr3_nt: TGTGCCAGTAGCGGGGGAGACAGTTGGGAGACCCAGTACTTC
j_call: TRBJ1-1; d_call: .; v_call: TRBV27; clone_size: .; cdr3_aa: CASSLGGPTEAFF; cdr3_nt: TGTGCCAGCAGTTTGGGGGGGCCCACTGAAGCTTTCTTT
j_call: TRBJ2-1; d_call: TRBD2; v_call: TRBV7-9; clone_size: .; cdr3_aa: CASTELLLAGNEQFF; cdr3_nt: TGTGCCAGCACCGAGCTCCTACTAGCGGGTAATGAGCAGTTCTTC
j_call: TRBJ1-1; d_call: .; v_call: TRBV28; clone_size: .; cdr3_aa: CASSLIGGHYTEAFF; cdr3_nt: TGTGCCAGCAGTTTAATCGGTGGGCACTACACTGAAGCTTTCTTT
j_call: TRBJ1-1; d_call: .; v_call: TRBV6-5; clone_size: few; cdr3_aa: CASSYRVTVNTEAFF; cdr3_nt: TGTGCCAGCAGTTACAGAGTCACTGTTAACACTGAAGCTTTCTTT
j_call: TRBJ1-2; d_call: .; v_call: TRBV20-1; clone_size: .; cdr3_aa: CNTGHGYTF; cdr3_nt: TGCAACACAGGGCATGGCTACACCTTC
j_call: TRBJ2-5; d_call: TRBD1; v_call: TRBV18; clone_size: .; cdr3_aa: CASSAGDSTYQETQYF; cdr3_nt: TGTGCCAGCTCAGCCGGGGACAGCACTTACCAAGAGACCCAGTACTTC
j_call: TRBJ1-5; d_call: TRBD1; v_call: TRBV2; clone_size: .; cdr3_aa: CASSGDRGGNQPQHF; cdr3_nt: TGTGCCAGCAGTGGGGACAGGGGAGGCAATCAGCCCCAGCATTTT
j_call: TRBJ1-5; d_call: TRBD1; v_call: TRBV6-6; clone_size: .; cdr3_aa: CASSYTDRGNQPQHF; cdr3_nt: TGTGCCAGCAGTTACACGGACAGGGGAAATCAGCCCCAGCATTTT
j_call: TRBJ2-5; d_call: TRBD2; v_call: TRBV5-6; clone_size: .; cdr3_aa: CASSLGAGGPYGTQYF; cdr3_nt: TGTGCCAGCAGCTTGGGCGCGGGGGGGCCTTACGGGACCCAGTACTTC
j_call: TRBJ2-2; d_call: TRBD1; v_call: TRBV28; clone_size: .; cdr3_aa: CATRQGNTGELFF; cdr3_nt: TGTGCCACCCGACAGGGGAACACCGGGGAGCTGTTTTTT
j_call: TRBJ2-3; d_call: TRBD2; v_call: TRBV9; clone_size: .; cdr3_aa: CASSVAGGADTQYF; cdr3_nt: TGTGCCAGCAGCGTAGCGGGGGGGGCAGATACGCAGTATTTT
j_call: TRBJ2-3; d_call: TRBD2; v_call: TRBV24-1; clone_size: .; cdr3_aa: CATSVNSGFTDTQYF; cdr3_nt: TGTGCCACCAGTGTAAATAGCGGGTTCACAGATACGCAGTATTTT
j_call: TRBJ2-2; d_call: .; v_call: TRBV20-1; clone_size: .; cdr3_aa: CSVGDTGELFF; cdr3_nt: TGCAGTGTAGGGGACACCGGGGAGCTGTTTTTT
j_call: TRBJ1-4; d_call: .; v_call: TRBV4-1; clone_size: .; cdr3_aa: CASSQLAYNEKLFF; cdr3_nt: TGCGCCAGCAGCCAACTAGCATATAATGAAAAACTGTTTTTT
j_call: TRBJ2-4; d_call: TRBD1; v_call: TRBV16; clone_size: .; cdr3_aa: CASSPSGTGYNIQYF; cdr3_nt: TGTGCCAGCAGCCCTTCGGGGACAGGATACAACATTCAGTACTTC
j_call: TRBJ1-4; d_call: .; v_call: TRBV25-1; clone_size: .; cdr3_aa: CASSDRNEKLFF; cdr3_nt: TGTGCCAGCAGTGATCGGAATGAAAAACTGTTTTTT
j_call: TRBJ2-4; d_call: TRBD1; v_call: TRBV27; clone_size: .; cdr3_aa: CASSLLAGGSIQYF; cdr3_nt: TGTGCCAGCAGTTTATTGGCAGGGGGCAGCATTCAGTACTTC
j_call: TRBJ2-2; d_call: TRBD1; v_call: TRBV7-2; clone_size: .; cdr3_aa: CASSVWDSHSPNTGELFF; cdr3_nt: TGTGCCAGCAGCGTTTGGGACAGCCACAGCCCGAACACCGGGGAGCTGTTTTTT
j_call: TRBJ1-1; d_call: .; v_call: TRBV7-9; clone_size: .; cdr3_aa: CARRYRVVTEAFF; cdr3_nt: TGTGCCAGGCGGTACAGGGTGGTCACTGAAGCTTTCTTT
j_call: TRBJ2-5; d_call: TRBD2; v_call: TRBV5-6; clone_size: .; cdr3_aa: CASSPSGGAGTQYF; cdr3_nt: TGTGCCAGCAGTCCGAGCGGGGGGGCCGGGACCCAGTACTTC
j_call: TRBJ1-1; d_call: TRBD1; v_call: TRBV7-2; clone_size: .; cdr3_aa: CASSLAQGAEAFF; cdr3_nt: TGTGCCAGCAGCTTAGCGCAGGGGGCCGAAGCTTTCTTT
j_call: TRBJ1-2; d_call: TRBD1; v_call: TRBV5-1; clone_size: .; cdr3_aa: CASSSGTGVWYGYTF; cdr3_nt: TGCGCCAGCAGCAGCGGGACAGGGGTGTGGTATGGCTACACCTTC
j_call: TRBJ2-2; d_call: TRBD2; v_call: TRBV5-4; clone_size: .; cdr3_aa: CASSSPAGGHTGELFF; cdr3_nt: TGTGCCAGCAGCTCGCCCGCGGGGGGGCACACCGGGGAGCTGTTTTTT
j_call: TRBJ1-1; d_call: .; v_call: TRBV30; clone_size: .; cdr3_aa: CAWSLNTEAFF; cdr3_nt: TGTGCCTGGAGTTTAAACACTGAAGCTTTCTTT
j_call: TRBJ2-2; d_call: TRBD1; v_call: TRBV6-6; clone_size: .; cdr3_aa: CASSYSTGVTGELFF; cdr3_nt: TGTGCCAGCAGTTACTCGACAGGGGTCACCGGGGAGCTGTTTTTT
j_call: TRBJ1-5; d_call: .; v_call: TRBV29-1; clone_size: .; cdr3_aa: CSVGVGGGNQPQHF; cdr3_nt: TGCAGCGTTGGAGTGGGAGGGGGCAATCAGCCCCAGCATTTT
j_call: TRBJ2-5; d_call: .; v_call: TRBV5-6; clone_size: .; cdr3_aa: CASSLTEETQYF; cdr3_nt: TGTGCCAGCAGCTTAACAGAAGAGACCCAGTACTTC
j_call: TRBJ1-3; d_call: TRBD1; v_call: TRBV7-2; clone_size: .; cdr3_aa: CASSPRARQGSSGNTIYF; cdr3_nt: TGTGCCAGCAGCCCAAGAGCTCGACAGGGGAGCTCTGGAAACACCATATATTTT
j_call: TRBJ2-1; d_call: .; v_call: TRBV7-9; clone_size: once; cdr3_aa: CASTFSMASNEQFF; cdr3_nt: TGTGCCAGCACCTTTTCGATGGCTTCCAATGAGCAGTTCTTC
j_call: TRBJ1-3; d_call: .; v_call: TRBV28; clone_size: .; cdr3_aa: CASIRLGSSGNTIYF; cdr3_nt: TGTGCCAGCATCCGTCTTGGCAGCTCTGGAAACACCATATATTTT
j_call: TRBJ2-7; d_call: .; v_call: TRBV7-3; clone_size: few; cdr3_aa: CASSLYPPILSYEQYF; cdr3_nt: TGTGCCAGCAGCTTATACCCGCCAATTCTCAGCTACGAGCAGTACTTC
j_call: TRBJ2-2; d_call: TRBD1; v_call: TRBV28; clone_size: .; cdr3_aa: CASSLWTQGTGELFF; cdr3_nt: TGTGCCAGCAGTTTGTGGACACAGGGGACCGGGGAGCTGTTTTTT
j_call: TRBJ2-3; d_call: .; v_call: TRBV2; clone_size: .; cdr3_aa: CASLITSTDTQYF; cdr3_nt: TGTGCCAGCCTTATTACTAGCACAGATACGCAGTATTTT
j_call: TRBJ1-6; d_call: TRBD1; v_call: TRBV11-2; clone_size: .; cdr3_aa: CASSLSDRGNSPLHF; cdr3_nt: TGTGCCAGCAGCTTATCCGACAGGGGGAATTCACCCCTCCACTTT
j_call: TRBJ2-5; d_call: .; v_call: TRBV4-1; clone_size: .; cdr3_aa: CASSSGVQETQYF; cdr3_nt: TGCGCCAGCAGTTCGGGTGTTCAAGAGACCCAGTACTTC
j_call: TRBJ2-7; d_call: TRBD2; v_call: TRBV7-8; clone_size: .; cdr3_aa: CASSSLSSTSGGDEQYF; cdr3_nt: TGTGCCAGCAGCTCCCTCTCCTCGACTAGCGGGGGGGACGAGCAGTACTTC
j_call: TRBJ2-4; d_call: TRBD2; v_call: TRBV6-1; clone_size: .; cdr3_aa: CASSDPGRDKNIQYF; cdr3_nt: TGTGCCAGCAGTGATCCAGGGAGGGACAAAAACATTCAGTACTTC
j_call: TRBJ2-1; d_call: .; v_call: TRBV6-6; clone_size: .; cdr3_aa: CASSQGGHEQFF; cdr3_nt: TGTGCCAGCAGTCAAGGGGGACATGAGCAGTTCTTC
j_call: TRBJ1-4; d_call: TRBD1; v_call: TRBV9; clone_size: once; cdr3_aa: CASTPDRGRGEKLFF; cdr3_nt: TGTGCCAGCACCCCGGACAGGGGGAGGGGTGAAAAACTGTTTTTT
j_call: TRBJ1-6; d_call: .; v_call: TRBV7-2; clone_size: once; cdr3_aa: CASSLAQVYNSPLHF; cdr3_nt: TGTGCCAGCAGCTTAGCCCAGGTCTATAATTCACCCCTCCACTTT
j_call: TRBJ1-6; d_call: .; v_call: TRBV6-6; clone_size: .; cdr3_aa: CASRGARNSPLHF; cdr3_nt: TGTGCCAGCAGGGGGGCCCGTAATTCACCCCTCCACTTT
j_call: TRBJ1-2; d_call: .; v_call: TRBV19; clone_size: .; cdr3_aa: CASSTGSLLYGYTF; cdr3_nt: TGTGCCAGTAGTACCGGGTCTTTATTGTATGGCTACACCTTC
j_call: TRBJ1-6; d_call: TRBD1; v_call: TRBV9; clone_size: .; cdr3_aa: CASSGDRDQSGYSPLHF; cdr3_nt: TGTGCCAGCAGCGGAGACAGGGACCAAAGCGGCTATTCACCCCTCCACTTT
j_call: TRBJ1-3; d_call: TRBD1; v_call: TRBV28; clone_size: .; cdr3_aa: CASRAGGRSGNTIYF; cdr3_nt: TGTGCCAGCAGGGCAGGGGGTAGGTCTGGAAACACCATATATTTT
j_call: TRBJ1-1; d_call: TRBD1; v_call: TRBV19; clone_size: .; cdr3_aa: CASSIAGTGRSMNTEAFF; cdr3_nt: TGTGCCAGTAGTATAGCCGGGACAGGGAGAAGTATGAACACTGAAGCTTTCTTT
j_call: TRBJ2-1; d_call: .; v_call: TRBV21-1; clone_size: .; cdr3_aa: CASSKAHRGYNDEQFF; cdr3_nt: TGTGCCAGCAGCAAAGCCCACAGGGGGTATAACGATGAGCAGTTCTTC
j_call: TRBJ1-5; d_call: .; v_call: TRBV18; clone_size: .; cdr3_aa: CASQKGGNQPQHF; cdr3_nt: TGTGCCAGCCAAAAAGGGGGCAATCAGCCCCAGCATTTT
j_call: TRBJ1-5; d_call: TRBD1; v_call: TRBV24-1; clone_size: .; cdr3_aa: CATSDSRQGAGNQPQHF; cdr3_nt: TGTGCCACCAGTGATTCGCGACAGGGGGCCGGTAATCAGCCCCAGCATTTT
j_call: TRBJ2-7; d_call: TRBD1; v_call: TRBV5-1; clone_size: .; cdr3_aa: CASSPGEGQGSYEQYF; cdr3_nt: TGCGCCAGCAGCCCGGGGGAGGGACAGGGGTCCTACGAGCAGTACTTC
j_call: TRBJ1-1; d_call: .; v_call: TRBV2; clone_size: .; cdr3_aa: CASRVEGNTEAFF; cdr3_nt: TGTGCCAGCAGGGTAGAGGGGAACACTGAAGCTTTCTTT
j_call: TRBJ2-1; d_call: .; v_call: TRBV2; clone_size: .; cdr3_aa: CASSEEFVRGQFF; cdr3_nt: TGTGCCAGCAGTGAAGAGTTCGTGCGGGGGCAGTTCTTC
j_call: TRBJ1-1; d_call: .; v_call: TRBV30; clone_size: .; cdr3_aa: CAWRSTWNTEAFF; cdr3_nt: TGTGCCTGGAGGAGTACTTGGAACACTGAAGCTTTCTTT